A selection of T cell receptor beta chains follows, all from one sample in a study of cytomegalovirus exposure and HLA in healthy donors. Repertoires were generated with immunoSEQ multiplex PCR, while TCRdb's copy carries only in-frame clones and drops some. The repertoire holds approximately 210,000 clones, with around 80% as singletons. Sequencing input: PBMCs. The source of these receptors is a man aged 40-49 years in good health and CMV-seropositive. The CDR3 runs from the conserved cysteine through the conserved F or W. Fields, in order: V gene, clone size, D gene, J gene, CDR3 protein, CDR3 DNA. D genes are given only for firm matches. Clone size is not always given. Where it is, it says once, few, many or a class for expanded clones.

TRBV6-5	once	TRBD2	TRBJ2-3	CASSSAGTSGGTQYF	TGTGCCAGCAGTTCGGCCGGGACTAGCGGAGGCACGCAGTATTTT
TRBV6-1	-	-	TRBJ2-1	CASREGLSYNEQFF	TGTGCCAGCAGGGAGGGGCTGTCCTACAATGAGCAGTTCTTC
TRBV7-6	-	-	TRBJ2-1	CASSLVVVAESSYNEQFF	TGTGCCAGCAGCTTAGTGGTGGTAGCGGAAAGCTCCTACAATGAGCAGTTCTTC
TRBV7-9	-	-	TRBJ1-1	CASSFDRATEAFF	TGTGCCAGCAGCTTCGACAGAGCGACTGAAGCTTTCTTT
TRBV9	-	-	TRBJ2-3	CASSVGTGSTDTQYF	TGTGCCAGCAGCGTAGGAACCGGGAGTACAGATACGCAGTATTTT
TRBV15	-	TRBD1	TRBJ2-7	CATSRDVGQANYEQYF	TGTGCCACCAGCAGAGATGTGGGACAGGCCAACTACGAGCAGTACTTC
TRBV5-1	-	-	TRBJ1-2	CASSLVPEGGDYGYTF	TGCGCCAGCAGCTTGGTACCCGAGGGGGGGGACTATGGCTACACCTTC
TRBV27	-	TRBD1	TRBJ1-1	CASSLRGGGNTEAFF	TGTGCCAGCAGTTTGAGAGGGGGCGGAAACACTGAAGCTTTCTTT
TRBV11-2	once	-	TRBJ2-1	CASSLGGINEQFF	TGTGCCAGCAGCTTAGGCGGAATCAATGAGCAGTTCTTC
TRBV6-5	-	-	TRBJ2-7	CASSSPGVPYEQYF	TGTGCCAGCAGTTCCCCCGGGGTCCCCTACGAGCAGTACTTC